The T cell receptor beta chain under discussion was sequenced for a study of Ad26.COV2.S vaccination and SARS-CoV-2 variants. Study-wide findings and caveats: The study found higher spike-specific TCR breadth in vaccine than placebo recipients. Breadth of non-spike TCRs did not differ between vaccinees and placebo recipients.

The CDR3 runs to 16 residues. Germline CDR1 and CDR2: GTSNPN and SVGIG (reference sequence). Deletions cut 3 bases from V and 0 bases from J, with 16 bases between. Measured with immunoSEQ multiplex PCR; TCRdb has only the in-frame clones, and not every one. Of about 280,000 clones in the sample, 70% to 90% were seen once. Regarding this clone: The target antigen is unknown.

Stated treatment: about 20 received Ad26.COV2.S at low or high dose, single or two shots; a few received placebo; per-sample allocation not given. It was on day 63 after the first vaccine or placebo injection that samples were taken. This vaccine is an Ad26 vector that expresses the Wuhan-strain SARS-CoV-2 spike. This sequence was found in a person aged 18 to 59 who received the Ad26.COV2.S COVID-19 vaccine or a placebo. The chain couples TRBV30 to TRBJ2-3; D ambiguous. The input for sequencing was peripheral blood, taken in a trial of Ad26.COV2.S vaccine versus placebo. The DNA for the CDR3 is TGTGCCTGGAGAGGTAATGGGGTTACTAGCACAGATACGCAGTATTTT. Translated: CAWRGNGVTSTDTQYF.